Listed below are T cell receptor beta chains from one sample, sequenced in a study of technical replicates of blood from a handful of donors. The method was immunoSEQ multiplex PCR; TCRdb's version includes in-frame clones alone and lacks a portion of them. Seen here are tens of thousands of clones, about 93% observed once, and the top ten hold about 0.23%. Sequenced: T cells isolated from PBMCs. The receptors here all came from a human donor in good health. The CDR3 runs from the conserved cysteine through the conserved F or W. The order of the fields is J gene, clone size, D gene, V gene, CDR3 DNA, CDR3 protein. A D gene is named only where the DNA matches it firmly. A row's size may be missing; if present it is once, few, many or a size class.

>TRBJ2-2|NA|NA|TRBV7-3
TGTGCCAGCAGCCCTAGCTTCGGCGGGGAGCTGTTTTTT
CASSPSFGGELFF
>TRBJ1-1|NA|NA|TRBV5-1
TGCGCCAGCAGCGATTTCGGGGGGAACACTGAAGCTTTCTTT
CASSDFGGNTEAFF
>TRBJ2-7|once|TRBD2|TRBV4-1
TGCGCCAGCAGCCAATTTCCCCCAACGGCGGGGGACTACGAGCAGTACTTC
CASSQFPPTAGDYEQYF
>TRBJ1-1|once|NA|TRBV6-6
TGTGCCAGCAGCCCTACGACAGCGTGGAACACTGAAGCTTTCTTT
CASSPTTAWNTEAFF
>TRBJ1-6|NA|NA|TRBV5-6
TGTGCCAGCAGCTTGGGTTTGCCGGATAATTCACCCCTCCACTTT
CASSLGLPDNSPLHF
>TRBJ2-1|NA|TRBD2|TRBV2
TGTGCCAGCGCCGGATTAGCGGGGACCAATGAGCAGTTCTTC
CASAGLAGTNEQFF
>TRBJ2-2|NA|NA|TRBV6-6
TGTGCCAGCAGTTACTCAGGACAGAACACCGGGGAGCTGTTTTTT
CASSYSGQNTGELFF
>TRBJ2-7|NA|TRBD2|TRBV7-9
TGTGCCAGCAGCCCGGCGCGGACTAGCGGGAGGTACGAGCAGTACTTC
CASSPARTSGRYEQYF
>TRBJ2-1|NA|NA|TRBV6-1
TGTGCCAGCAGTGAATTGGACAGCTACAATGAGCAGTTCTTC
CASSELDSYNEQFF
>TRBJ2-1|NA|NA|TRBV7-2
TGTGCCAGCAGCTTAGCCCAGACAGGATACAATGAGCAGTTCTTC
CASSLAQTGYNEQFF
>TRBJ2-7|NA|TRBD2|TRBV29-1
TGCAGCGCAAGCGGGACCGTCTACGAGCAGTACTTC
CSASGTVYEQYF
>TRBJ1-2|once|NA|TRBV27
TGTGCCAGCAGCTGGGTGGGCAGCTATGGCTACACCTTC
CASSWVGSYGYTF
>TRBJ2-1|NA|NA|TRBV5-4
TGTGCCAGCAGCGCAACAGGGAGTGAGCAGTTCTTC
CASSATGSEQFF
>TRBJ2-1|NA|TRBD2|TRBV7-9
TGTGCCAGCAGCTCCGGACTAGCGGGAGGCAATGAGCAGTTCTTC
CASSSGLAGGNEQFF
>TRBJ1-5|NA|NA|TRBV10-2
TGCGCCAGCAGTGAGAGTAGGAGTCAGCCCCAGCATTTT
CASSESRSQPQHF
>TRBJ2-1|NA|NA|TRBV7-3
TGTGCCAGCAGCCTCGGGACACCGTCCTACAATGAGCAGTTCTTC
CASSLGTPSYNEQFF
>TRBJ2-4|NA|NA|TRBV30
TGTGCCTGGAGTGTCGGAGGGGTAAACATTCAGTACTTC
CAWSVGGVNIQYF
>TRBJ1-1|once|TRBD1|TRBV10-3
TGTGCTGGAGGGACAGGAGCAATGAACACTGAAGCTTTCTTT
CAGGTGAMNTEAFF
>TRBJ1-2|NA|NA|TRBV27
TGTGCCAGCAGTTACACAACAGGGCTCCACAATGGCTACACCTTC
CASSYTTGLHNGYTF
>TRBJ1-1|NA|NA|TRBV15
TGTGCCACCAGCAGAGACGGAGGGGCGGCCGAAGCTTTCTTT
CATSRDGGAAEAFF
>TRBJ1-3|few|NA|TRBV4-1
TGCGCCAGCAGCCAGCGGAAGGTCCCGTCTGGAAACACCATATATTTT
CASSQRKVPSGNTIYF
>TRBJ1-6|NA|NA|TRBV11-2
TGTGCCAGCAGCCCACGGACAGATAATTCACCCCTCCACTTT
CASSPRTDNSPLHF
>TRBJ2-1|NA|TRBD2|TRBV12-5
TGTGCTAGTGGTTTGTCTCTAGCGGGAGGAAATGAGCAGTTCTTC
CASGLSLAGGNEQFF
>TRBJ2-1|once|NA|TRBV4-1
TGCGCCAGCATGGCGGCAGGGGACAATGAGCAGTTCTTC
CASMAAGDNEQFF
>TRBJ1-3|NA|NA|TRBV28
TGTGCCAGCAGTTCCCTTAGGGAAGCAGGAGGCAGAAACACCATATATTTT
CASSSLREAGGRNTIYF
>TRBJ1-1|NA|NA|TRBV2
TGTGCCAGCGAGAGGAACACTGAAGCTTTCTTT
CASERNTEAFF
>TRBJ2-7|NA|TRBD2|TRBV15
TGTGCCACCAGCAGGAAAGCGGGACCAATCGGCGAGCAGTACTTC
CATSRKAGPIGEQYF
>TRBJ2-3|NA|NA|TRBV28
TGTGCCAGCAGCACAAGTCTCACAGATACGCAGTATTTT
CASSTSLTDTQYF
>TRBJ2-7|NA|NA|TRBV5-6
TGTGCCAGCAGCTTGGTCTTGGTCCAGGGTGCGGAGCAGTACTTC
CASSLVLVQGAEQYF
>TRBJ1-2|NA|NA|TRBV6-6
TGTGCCAGCAGTGATGACAGGAACTATGGCTACACCTTC
CASSDDRNYGYTF
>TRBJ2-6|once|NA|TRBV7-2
TGTGCCAGCAGCCCCGGACAGGGGGCCAACGTCCTGACTTTC
CASSPGQGANVLTF
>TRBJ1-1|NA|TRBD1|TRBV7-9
TGTGCCAGCAGCACTCCCGGGACAGGGAGTATCAGGAACACTGAAGCTTTCTTT
CASSTPGTGSIRNTEAFF
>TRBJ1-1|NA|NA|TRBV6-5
TGTGCCAGCAGTTACTGGGAGGGGGATGGGACTGAAGCTTTCTTT
CASSYWEGDGTEAFF
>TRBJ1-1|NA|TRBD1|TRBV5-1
TGCGCCAGCAGCGAAAACAGGGGGAACACTGAAGCTTTCTTT
CASSENRGNTEAFF
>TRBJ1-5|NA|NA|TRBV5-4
TGTGCCAGCAGCTTGATGGGACACCAGCCCCAGCATTTT
CASSLMGHQPQHF
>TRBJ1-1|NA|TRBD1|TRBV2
TGTGCCAGCAGTTGGGACAGGGGAGGCACTGAAGCTTTCTTT
CASSWDRGGTEAFF
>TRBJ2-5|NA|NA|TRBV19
TGTGCCAGTAGCTCACAGGGAAGAGGTTTCCAAGAGACCCAGTACTTC
CASSSQGRGFQETQYF
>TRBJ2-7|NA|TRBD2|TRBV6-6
TGTGCCAGCACTTCAAGGGAACTAGCGGGAGTAGAGCAGTACTTC
CASTSRELAGVEQYF
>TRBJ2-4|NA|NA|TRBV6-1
TGTGCCAGCAGGATAGGGGGGGGGCACATTCAGTACTTC
CASRIGGGHIQYF
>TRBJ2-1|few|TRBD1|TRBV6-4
TGTGCCAGCAGTGACGGGACAGGGGGCGTCAATGAGCAGTTCTTC
CASSDGTGGVNEQFF
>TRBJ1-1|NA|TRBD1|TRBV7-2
TGTGCCAGCAGATTAGGGGGCTTTATGAACACTGAAGCTTTCTTT
CASRLGGFMNTEAFF
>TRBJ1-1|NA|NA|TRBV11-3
TGTGCCAGCAGCTTAGAGGGAGGTGAAGCTTTCTTT
CASSLEGGEAFF